This T cell receptor beta chain is from a study of OX40 agonist ivuxolimab in advanced cancers. Overall study: A male proportion of 82.7% was recorded, with mean age about 62 years and range roughly 23 to 90. Overall study results and limits: Expanded clones belonging to CD8+ T cells outnumbered, on average, those of CD4+. At doses 0.1 to 3.0 mg/kg, CD4+ and CD8+ clones expanded.

Generated by immunoSEQ multiplex PCR, the TCRdb table keeps only in-frame clones and is missing some. This table has tens of thousands of clones, 85% to 90% appearing once. This clone is a singleton in its sample. As yet, its antigen is unknown. This CDR3 has 15 amino acids. The germline CDR1 and CDR2 sequences are SGHRS and YFSETQ. Trimming removed 0 bases from V and 6 bases from J, with 15 bases in between. The TCR comes from an adult with an advanced solid tumor such as melanoma, head and neck, liver or kidney cancer. The chain recombines TRBV5-1 with TRBJ1-2; possibly TRBD1 for D (5 bases). The material was CD4+ or CD8+ T cells sorted from blood, obtained in a trial of the OX40 agonist ivuxolimab. The CDR3 reads CASSLVGGGGDGYTF. CDR3 nucleotides: TGCGCCAGCAGCTTGGTCGGTGGCGGGGGGGATGGCTACACCTTC. The full variable domain, its missing parts supplied by reference TRBV5-1 and TRBJ1-2, is KAGVTQTPRYLIKTRGQQVTLSCSPISGHRSVSWYQQTPGQGLQFLFEYFSETQRNKGNFPGRFSGRQFSNSRSEMNVSTLELGDSALYLCASSLVGGGGDGYTFGSGTRLTVV.